A selection of T cell receptor beta chains follows, all from one sample in a study of lymphopenia after photon versus proton radiotherapy. Profiling relied on immunoSEQ multiplex PCR, and the TCRdb table lists in-frame clones only, not all of them. The table has under 75,000 clones, 85% to 95% seen once. The material was peripheral blood, obtained from a patient treated with photon-based radiotherapy. The receptor set was obtained from a woman aged 35 to 49 with cholangiocarcinoma. CDR3s include the opening cysteine and the closing phenylalanine or tryptophan. The D gene is left open where the match is weak. The size entry is marked missing in some rows and otherwise reads once, few, many or a size class.

V gene	D gene	clone size	J gene	CDR3 protein	CDR3 DNA
TRBV5-6	.	.	TRBJ1-1	CASSLGLNTEAFF	TGTGCCAGCAGCTTGGGACTGAACACTGAAGCTTTCTTT
TRBV30	TRBD2	.	TRBJ2-3	CALSGTSLTDTQYF	TGTGCCTTATCCGGGACTAGCCTTACAGATACGCAGTATTTT
TRBV10-1	TRBD2	.	TRBJ2-7	CASRAGGSGSSEQYF	TGCGCCAGCAGGGCGGGGGGTAGCGGGAGCTCCGAGCAGTACTTC
TRBV11-2	.	.	TRBJ2-7	CASSGRHGRGFSYEQYF	TGTGCCAGCAGCGGCCGGCATGGCAGGGGATTTTCCTACGAGCAGTACTTC
TRBV30	TRBD1	.	TRBJ1-3	CAWSGTASGNTIYF	TGTGCCTGGAGCGGGACAGCTTCTGGAAACACCATATATTTT
TRBV7-9	TRBD1	.	TRBJ1-4	CASSLLQGMKNEKLFF	TGTGCCAGCAGCTTACTACAGGGGATGAAGAACGAAAAACTGTTTTTT
TRBV5-6	.	.	TRBJ2-7	CASRGYDYEQYF	TGTGCCAGCAGGGGGTACGACTACGAGCAGTACTTC
TRBV18	.	.	TRBJ1-1	CASSPFPGGQQNTEAFF	TGTGCCAGCTCACCTTTCCCTGGAGGGCAGCAGAACACTGAAGCTTTCTTT
TRBV27	TRBD1	once	TRBJ1-1	CASSKFARQGFNLPMNTEAFF	TGTGCCAGCAGTAAGTTTGCGAGACAGGGGTTTAACTTGCCGATGAACACTGAAGCTTTCTTT
TRBV11-2	TRBD1	.	TRBJ1-6	CASSLDPNRGSYNSPLHF	TGTGCCAGCAGCTTAGATCCAAACAGGGGTTCCTATAATTCACCCCTCCACTTT
TRBV7-6	.	.	TRBJ2-1	CASSLAGSSYNEQFF	TGTGCCAGCAGCTTAGCTGGAAGCTCCTACAATGAGCAGTTCTTC
TRBV14	.	.	TRBJ2-5	CASSQGVRDPEETQYF	TGTGCCAGCAGCCAAGGGGTCAGGGACCCAGAAGAGACCCAGTACTTC
TRBV25-1	TRBD1	.	TRBJ2-7	CASTRTGAYEQYF	TGTGCCAGCACCAGGACAGGAGCCTACGAGCAGTACTTC
TRBV2	TRBD2	once	TRBJ2-3	CASRTSGLTTDTQYF	TGTGCCAGTAGGACTAGCGGCCTGACCACAGATACGCAGTATTTT
TRBV6-6	TRBD2	.	TRBJ2-7	CASSSDSGTGEQYF	TGTGCCAGCAGTTCGGATAGCGGGACGGGTGAGCAGTACTTC
TRBV28	TRBD1	.	TRBJ1-6	CASSGDRGFNSPLHF	TGTGCCAGCAGTGGAGACAGGGGTTTCAATTCACCCCTCCACTTT
TRBV13	TRBD1	.	TRBJ2-7	CASSRGTGEEYEQYF	TGTGCCAGCAGCCGGGGGACAGGGGAAGAGTACGAGCAGTACTTC
TRBV10-2	.	.	TRBJ1-5	CASSEGGHLQPQHF	TGCGCCAGCAGTGAGGGAGGACACTTGCAGCCCCAGCATTTT
TRBV5-5	.	.	TRBJ2-5	CASSWDTGEETQYF	TGTGCCAGCAGCTGGGACACGGGGGAAGAGACCCAGTACTTC
TRBV30	TRBD1	.	TRBJ2-5	CAWSSGQGMETQYF	TGTGCCTGGAGTTCCGGACAGGGCATGGAGACCCAGTACTTC
TRBV6-4	TRBD1	.	TRBJ2-2	CASSPEADRGNTGELFF	TGTGCCAGCAGTCCCGAGGCAGACAGGGGAAACACCGGGGAGCTGTTTTTT
TRBV7-9	.	.	TRBJ2-7	CASSLGTEQYF	TGTGCCAGCAGCTTAGGGACAGAGCAGTACTTC
TRBV27	.	once	TRBJ2-7	CASSLETDASEQYF	TGTGCCAGCAGTTTAGAGACGGACGCCTCCGAGCAGTACTTC
TRBV5-8	TRBD1	.	TRBJ1-5	CASSLQGAVAQHF	TGTGCCAGCAGCTTGCAGGGGGCGGTGGCCCAGCATTTT
TRBV5-4	.	once	TRBJ1-5	CASSQGPGGQPQHF	TGCGCCAGCAGCCAAGGGCCGGGGGGGCAGCCCCAGCATTTT
TRBV5-4	.	.	TRBJ2-1	CASSLEGGGGDYNEQFF	TGTGCCAGCAGCTTGGAAGGGGGCGGGGGCGACTACAATGAGCAGTTCTTC
TRBV4-3	.	.	TRBJ2-3	CASSQEGYTDTQYF	TGCGCCAGCAGCCAAGAAGGATACACAGATACGCAGTATTTT
TRBV2	TRBD2	.	TRBJ2-3	CASSEGLAGRDTQYF	TGTGCCAGCAGTGAAGGGCTAGCGGGACGGGATACGCAGTATTTT
TRBV5-4	.	.	TRBJ1-2	CASSLARGDGYTF	TGTGCCAGCAGCTTGGCGAGGGGGGATGGCTACACCTTC
TRBV6-5	.	.	TRBJ1-1	CASSYAGVMNTEAFF	TGTGCCAGCAGTTACGCGGGGGTGATGAACACTGAAGCTTTCTTT
TRBV6-5	.	.	TRBJ1-5	CASSYSKSNQPQHF	TGTGCCAGCAGTTACTCGAAGAGCAATCAGCCCCAGCATTTT